One and the same sample provided the 20 T cell receptor beta chains below, sequenced in a study of OX40 agonist ivuxolimab in advanced cancers. Assay used: immunoSEQ multiplex PCR; TCRdb lists only in-frame clones, some missing. This sample has about 80,000 clones; roughly 87% occur once, and the top ten carry approximately 2%. The starting material was CD4+ or CD8+ T cells sorted from blood, obtained in a trial of the OX40 agonist ivuxolimab. Receptors were obtained from an adult with an advanced solid tumor such as melanoma, head and neck, liver or kidney cancer.

The rearrangement uses TRBV25-1 and TRBJ1-2; no reliable D call. V dropped 4 bases and J dropped 5 bases, with 11 bases sitting between them. This CDR3 is 13 amino acids long. From germline, CDR1 is MGHDK and CDR2 SYGVNS. The CDR3 is CASSVGLGYGYTF. The CDR3 nucleotides are TGTGCCAGCAGTGTTGGATTGGGGTATGGCTACACCTTC.

This rearrangement joins TRBV7-2 to TRBJ2-3; 8 bases agree with TRBD2. The trim removed 7 bases at V and 3 bases at J, leaving 15 bases unmatched. The CDR3 consists of 17 residues. CDR1 SGHTA and CDR2 FQGNSA come from the germline V gene. In nucleotides, the CDR3 is TGTGCCAGCACCCCCCCAGGGAGCGGGGGAAGTACAGATACGCAGTATTTT. Amino acid sequence: CASTPPGSGGSTDTQYF.

The table lists this clone with a count of one. The CDR3 spells CSVEGQPNQPQHF. The CDR3 DNA is TGCAGCGTTGAAGGACAGCCCAATCAGCCCCAGCATTTT. This chain uses TRBV29-1 with TRBJ1-5; D possibly corresponds to TRBD1 (5 bases). V was clipped by 1 base and J by 3 bases, with 7 bases between them. From germline, CDR1 is SQVTM and CDR2 ANQGSEA. CDR3 length equals 13 residues.

This clone was picked up one time. The genes are TRBV4-2 and TRBJ2-1, with 7 bases matching TRBD1. V shed 3 bases and J 5 bases; nucleotides not matched to a gene: 7. The CDR3 has 15 residues. Germline V gives CDR1 LGHNA, CDR2 YNFKEQ. In nucleotides, the CDR3 is TGTGCCAGCAGCCAGTTCCGGGACAGAAACAATGAGCAGTTCTTC. It yields the protein CASSQFRDRNNEQFF.

The J gene is TRBJ1-2, the V gene TRBV6-5; a possible D gene is TRBD1 (6 bases). V shed 0 bases and J shed 2 bases, with 7 bases lying between them. The germline CDR1 and CDR2 sequences are MNHEY and SVGAGI. The CDR3 is made up of 14 amino acids. The chain's CDR3 is CASSYSRGNYGYTF. Written as DNA, the CDR3 is TGTGCCAGCAGTTACTCGAGGGGGAACTATGGCTACACCTTC.

The chain is built from TRBV6-5 and TRBJ2-3, with 13 bases fitting TRBD2. Germline CDR1 reads MNHEY; CDR2 reads SVGAGI. This CDR3 has 16 amino acids. V lost 4 bases to trimming and J lost 4 bases; unmatched junction nucleotides: 5. CDR3 nucleotides: TGTGCCAGCAGTTTTCCAACTAGCGGGGGGGCAGATACGCAGTATTTT. It is translated as CASSFPTSGGADTQYF.

The chain carries TRBV28 and TRBJ1-5; 7 bases fit TRBD1. The germline gives CDR1 MDHEN, CDR2 SYDVKM. Unmatched junction bases numbered 8, after V lost 5 bases and J lost 4 bases. The CDR3 runs to 15 residues. Here the CDR3 reads CASSLSTGLNQPQHF. DNA of the CDR3: TGTGCCAGCAGTCTATCGACAGGGCTAAATCAGCCCCAGCATTTT. The entire variable domain, with the rest obtained from reference TRBV28 and TRBJ1-5, is as follows: DVKVTQSSRYLVKRTGEKVFLECVQDMDHENMFWYRQDPGLGLRLIYFSYDVKMKEKGDIPEGYSVSREKKERFSLILESASTNQTSMYLCASSLSTGLNQPQHFGDGTRLSIL.

The chain carries TRBV18 and TRBJ2-1; the D is unclear. Deletions cut 1 base from V and 5 bases from J, with 9 bases between. The CDR3 is 14 residues long. Germline loops: CDR1 KGHSH, CDR2 LQKENI. The CDR3 sequence: CASSPLHSNNEQFF. The CDR3 DNA reads as TGTGCCAGCTCACCACTCCACAGCAACAATGAGCAGTTCTTC. Supplemented by reference TRBV18 and TRBJ2-1, the full variable domain reads NAGVMQNPRHLVRRRGQEARLRCSPMKGHSHVYWYRQLPEEGLKFMVYLQKENIIDESGMPKERFSAEFPKEGPSILRIQQVVRGDSAAYFCASSPLHSNNEQFFGPGTRLTVL.

The chain's CDR3 is CASSLSKGLAGETGELFF. CDR3 sequence (DNA): TGTGCCAGCAGTTTGTCCAAGGGACTAGCGGGGGAAACCGGGGAGCTGTTTTTT. The rearrangement uses TRBV28 and TRBJ2-2, with 14 bases fitting TRBD2. The V gene end was trimmed by 3 bases and the J gene end by 5 bases; junction bases not matched to a gene: 8. This CDR3 is 18 amino acids long. Germline V gives CDR1 MDHEN, CDR2 SYDVKM.

The rearrangement uses TRBV7-9 and TRBJ2-7; 10 bases fit TRBD2. The length of the CDR3 is 14 residues. Germline CDR1 is SEHNR and CDR2 is FQNEAQ (reference sequence). The V and J ends lost 1 base and 6 bases, in that order; junction bases with no gene match: 3. The CDR3 reads CASSLDIAGGEQYF. In DNA form, the CDR3 reads TGTGCCAGCAGCTTAGACATAGCGGGAGGCGAGCAGTACTTC.

The V and J genes are TRBV6-6 and TRBJ1-1; D gene ambiguous. Looked up from germline, CDR1 is MNHNY and CDR2 is SVGAGI (reference sequence). The CDR3 is made up of 15 amino acids. The ends were cut back, 6 bases at V and 1 base at J, with 15 bases in the middle. CDR3 DNA sequence: TGTGCCAGCAGAACGAGGGTGGAGTGGAACACTGAAGCTTTCTTT. Residues: CASRTRVEWNTEAFF.

CDR3 sequence reads: CSVGRGDVNTEAFF. The CDR3 DNA reads TGCAGCGTTGGTAGGGGCGACGTGAACACTGAAGCTTTCTTT. This chain links TRBV29-1 with TRBJ1-1, with D perhaps TRBD1 (5 bases). Germline V gene data show CDR1 as SQVTM and CDR2 as ANQGSEA. There are 14 residues in the CDR3. Trimming stripped 4 bases from V and 0 bases from J, with 12 bases between.

This clone showed up just a few times. This rearrangement joins TRBV5-1 to TRBJ2-2; TRBD1 matches at 9 bases. Germline V gene lookup returns CDR1 SGHRS and CDR2 YFSETQ. This CDR3 region has 15 residues. Trimming removed 4 bases from V and 5 bases from J; junction bases left unmatched: 6. Written as DNA, the CDR3 is TGCGCCAGCAGCGGGGGACAGGGTGTGACCGGGGAGCTGTTTTTT. As protein: CASSGGQGVTGELFF.

In its sample, this clone was seen once. The CDR3 DNA is TGTGCCATTGCAGGGGAGGCTGAAGCTTTCTTT. Its protein product is CAIAGEAEAFF. This chain joins TRBV10-3 and TRBJ1-1; weak D call: TRBD1 (6 bases). CDR3 length: 11 residues. Per the germline V gene, CDR1 is ENHRY and CDR2 is SYGVKD. V lost 9 bases and J lost 6, with 11 bases in between.

Only one count was recorded for this clone. The chain is built from TRBV5-1 and TRBJ1-1, with TRBD1 as a possible D gene (6 bases). V shed 3 bases and J shed 1 base, with 13 bases lying between them. Germline V lookup: CDR1 SGHRS, CDR2 YFSETQ. This CDR3 spans 15 amino acids. The CDR3 loop reads CASSSEQGSNTEAFF. In DNA, the CDR3 is TGCGCCAGCAGCTCCGAACAGGGCTCGAACACTGAAGCTTTCTTT.

The chain recombines TRBV10-3 with TRBJ2-3, with 8 positions matching TRBD2. Germline V gives CDR1 ENHRY, CDR2 SYGVKD. V trimming: 2 bases; J trimming: 4 bases; junction bases outside the gene matches: 8. CDR3 length: 16 amino acids. CDR3 protein: CAISEGKAGASDTQYF. Written as DNA, the CDR3 is TGTGCCATCAGTGAGGGGAAAGCGGGAGCTTCAGATACGCAGTATTTT.

The chain recombines TRBV6-1 with TRBJ1-2, with 12 bases that match TRBD1. Germline V lookup: CDR1 MNHNS, CDR2 SASEGT. The CDR3 loop spans 16 amino acids. V dropped 0 bases and J dropped 8; count of bases not matched to a gene: 7. The CDR3 DNA sequence: TGTGCCAGCAGTGAAGCGGGGACAGGGGGCTCTTGGGGCTACACCTTC. Translation gives CASSEAGTGGSWGYTF.

The chain is built from TRBV7-2 and TRBJ2-7; D is unclear. The germline gives CDR1 SGHTA, CDR2 FQGNSA. CDR3 length: 15 residues. V was shortened by 4 bases and J by 4 bases, with 17 bases between the two germline ends. The CDR3 here is CASSSMPPQSYEQYF. CDR3 DNA: TGTGCCAGCAGCTCAATGCCTCCTCAATCTTACGAGCAGTACTTC.

Notes on this clone: No conserved phenylalanine or tryptophan ends this CDR3, so it is likely a read error. Because the CDR3's place on the DNA is in doubt, the DNA is left out and the CDR3 is given as listed by TCRdb. The chain recombines TRBV7-8 with TRBJ1-1; the table's D call, TRBD1, was not checked against the DNA. Germline CDR1 SGHVS, CDR2 FQNEAQ. Both ends counted, the CDR3 spans 14 residues. This chain's CDR3 is CASSWSRDTLFFFS.

A few counts support this clone. The chain combines TRBV27 with TRBJ1-5, with TRBD1 identical over 9 bases. Per the germline V gene, CDR1 is MNHEY and CDR2 is SMNVEV (reference sequence). V was pared by 6 bases and J by 1 base, with 10 bases of the junction left unmatched. This CDR3 comprises 17 residues. CDR3 DNA sequence: TGTGCCAGCAGCGCACTACAGGGGGCGACGAGCAATCAGCCCCAGCATTTT. As protein: CASSALQGATSNQPQHF.